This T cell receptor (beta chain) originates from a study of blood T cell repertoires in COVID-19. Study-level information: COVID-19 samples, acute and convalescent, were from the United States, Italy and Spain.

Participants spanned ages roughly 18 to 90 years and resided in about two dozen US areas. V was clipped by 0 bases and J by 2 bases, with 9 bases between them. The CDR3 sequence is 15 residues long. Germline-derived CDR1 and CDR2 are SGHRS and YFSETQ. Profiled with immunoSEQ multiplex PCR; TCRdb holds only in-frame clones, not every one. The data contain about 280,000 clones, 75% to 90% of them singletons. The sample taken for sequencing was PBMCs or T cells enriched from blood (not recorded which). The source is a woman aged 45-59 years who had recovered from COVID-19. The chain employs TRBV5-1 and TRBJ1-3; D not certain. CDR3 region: CASSLAMGAGNTIYF. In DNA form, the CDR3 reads TGCGCCAGCAGCTTGGCCATGGGAGCTGGAAACACCATATATTTT.